This note documents a single TCR beta chain sequence. Its antigen is unidentified. These data belong to a study of T cells after yellow fever vaccination. Study-wide findings and caveats: Researchers cautioned that FACS-sorted repertoires could harbor abundant clonotypes contaminating from the bulk population.

In TCRdb, the 5' RACE reads were re-called with MiXCR into one record per CDR3 protein. Here the sample spans fewer than 650,000 distinct CDR3 sequences, around a fifth being singletons. The source of this sequence is a man aged 18 to 29 who received the YFV17D yellow fever vaccine. The sequencing used PBMCs, collected roughly 20 days after the first yellow fever vaccination.

The CDR3 region has the DNA TGTGCCAGCAGCTTGGGAGGTTGGGTTTATCAGCCCCAGCATTTT. It codes for CASSLGGWVYQPQHF. This chain links TRBV7-2 with TRBJ1-5, with unresolved D. This CDR3 has 15 amino acids. Germline CDR1 SGHTA, CDR2 FQGNSA. V shed 3 bases and J shed 5 bases, with 14 bases lying between them. Full variable domain (remainder filled in from reference TRBV7-2 and TRBJ1-5): GAGVSQSPSNKVTEKGKDVELRCDPISGHTALYWYRQSLGQGLEFLIYFQGNSAPDKSGLPSDRFSAERTGGSVSTLTIQRTQQEDSAVYLCASSLGGWVYQPQHFGDGTRLSIL.